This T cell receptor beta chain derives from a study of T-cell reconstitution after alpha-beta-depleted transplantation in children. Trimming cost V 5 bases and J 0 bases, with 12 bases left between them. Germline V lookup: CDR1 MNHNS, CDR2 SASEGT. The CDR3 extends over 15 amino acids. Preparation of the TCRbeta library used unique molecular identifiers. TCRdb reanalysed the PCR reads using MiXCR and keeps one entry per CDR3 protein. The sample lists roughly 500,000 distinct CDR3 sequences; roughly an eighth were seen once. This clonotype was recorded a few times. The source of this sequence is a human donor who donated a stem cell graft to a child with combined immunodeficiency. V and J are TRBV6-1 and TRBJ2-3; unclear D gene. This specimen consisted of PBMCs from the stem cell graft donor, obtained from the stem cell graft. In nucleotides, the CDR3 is TGTGCCAGCAGTCCCCCTCCAACTAGCACAGATACGCAGTATTTT. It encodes CASSPPPTSTDTQYF.